This T cell receptor (beta chain) was captured in a study of shared clonotypes between healthy human individuals. Libraries were prepared by immunoSEQ multiplex PCR; TCRdb keeps only in-frame clonotypes and omits some of them. The sample lists roughly 1,100,000 clones, more than 60% occurring once. V gave up 0 bases and J gave up 1 base, with 10 bases separating them. Germline assignment: CDR1 LGHNT and CDR2 FRNRAP. CDR3 length: 15 amino acids. The chain has TRBV12-5 and TRBJ2-7, with D perhaps matching TRBD2 (6 bases). Material for sequencing was memory CD4+ T cells sorted from blood. This sample's subset: CD45RA-negative fraction. This receptor was identified in a man younger than 35 in good health. CDR3 region: CASGLVGTGSYEQYF. The DNA of the CDR3 is TGTGCTAGTGGTTTGGTAGGGACTGGATCCTACGAGCAGTACTTC.